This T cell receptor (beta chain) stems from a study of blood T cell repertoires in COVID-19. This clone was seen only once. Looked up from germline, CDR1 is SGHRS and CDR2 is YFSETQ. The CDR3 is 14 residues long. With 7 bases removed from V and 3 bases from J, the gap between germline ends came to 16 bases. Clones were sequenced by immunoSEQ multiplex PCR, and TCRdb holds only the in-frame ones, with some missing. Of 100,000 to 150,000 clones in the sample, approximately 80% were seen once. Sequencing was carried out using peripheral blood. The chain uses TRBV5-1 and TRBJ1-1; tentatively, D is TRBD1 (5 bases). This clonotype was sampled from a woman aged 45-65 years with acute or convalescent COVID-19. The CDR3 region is CASRVWGVDTEAFF. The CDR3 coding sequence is TGCGCCAGCCGAGTCTGGGGGGTTGACACTGAAGCTTTCTTT.